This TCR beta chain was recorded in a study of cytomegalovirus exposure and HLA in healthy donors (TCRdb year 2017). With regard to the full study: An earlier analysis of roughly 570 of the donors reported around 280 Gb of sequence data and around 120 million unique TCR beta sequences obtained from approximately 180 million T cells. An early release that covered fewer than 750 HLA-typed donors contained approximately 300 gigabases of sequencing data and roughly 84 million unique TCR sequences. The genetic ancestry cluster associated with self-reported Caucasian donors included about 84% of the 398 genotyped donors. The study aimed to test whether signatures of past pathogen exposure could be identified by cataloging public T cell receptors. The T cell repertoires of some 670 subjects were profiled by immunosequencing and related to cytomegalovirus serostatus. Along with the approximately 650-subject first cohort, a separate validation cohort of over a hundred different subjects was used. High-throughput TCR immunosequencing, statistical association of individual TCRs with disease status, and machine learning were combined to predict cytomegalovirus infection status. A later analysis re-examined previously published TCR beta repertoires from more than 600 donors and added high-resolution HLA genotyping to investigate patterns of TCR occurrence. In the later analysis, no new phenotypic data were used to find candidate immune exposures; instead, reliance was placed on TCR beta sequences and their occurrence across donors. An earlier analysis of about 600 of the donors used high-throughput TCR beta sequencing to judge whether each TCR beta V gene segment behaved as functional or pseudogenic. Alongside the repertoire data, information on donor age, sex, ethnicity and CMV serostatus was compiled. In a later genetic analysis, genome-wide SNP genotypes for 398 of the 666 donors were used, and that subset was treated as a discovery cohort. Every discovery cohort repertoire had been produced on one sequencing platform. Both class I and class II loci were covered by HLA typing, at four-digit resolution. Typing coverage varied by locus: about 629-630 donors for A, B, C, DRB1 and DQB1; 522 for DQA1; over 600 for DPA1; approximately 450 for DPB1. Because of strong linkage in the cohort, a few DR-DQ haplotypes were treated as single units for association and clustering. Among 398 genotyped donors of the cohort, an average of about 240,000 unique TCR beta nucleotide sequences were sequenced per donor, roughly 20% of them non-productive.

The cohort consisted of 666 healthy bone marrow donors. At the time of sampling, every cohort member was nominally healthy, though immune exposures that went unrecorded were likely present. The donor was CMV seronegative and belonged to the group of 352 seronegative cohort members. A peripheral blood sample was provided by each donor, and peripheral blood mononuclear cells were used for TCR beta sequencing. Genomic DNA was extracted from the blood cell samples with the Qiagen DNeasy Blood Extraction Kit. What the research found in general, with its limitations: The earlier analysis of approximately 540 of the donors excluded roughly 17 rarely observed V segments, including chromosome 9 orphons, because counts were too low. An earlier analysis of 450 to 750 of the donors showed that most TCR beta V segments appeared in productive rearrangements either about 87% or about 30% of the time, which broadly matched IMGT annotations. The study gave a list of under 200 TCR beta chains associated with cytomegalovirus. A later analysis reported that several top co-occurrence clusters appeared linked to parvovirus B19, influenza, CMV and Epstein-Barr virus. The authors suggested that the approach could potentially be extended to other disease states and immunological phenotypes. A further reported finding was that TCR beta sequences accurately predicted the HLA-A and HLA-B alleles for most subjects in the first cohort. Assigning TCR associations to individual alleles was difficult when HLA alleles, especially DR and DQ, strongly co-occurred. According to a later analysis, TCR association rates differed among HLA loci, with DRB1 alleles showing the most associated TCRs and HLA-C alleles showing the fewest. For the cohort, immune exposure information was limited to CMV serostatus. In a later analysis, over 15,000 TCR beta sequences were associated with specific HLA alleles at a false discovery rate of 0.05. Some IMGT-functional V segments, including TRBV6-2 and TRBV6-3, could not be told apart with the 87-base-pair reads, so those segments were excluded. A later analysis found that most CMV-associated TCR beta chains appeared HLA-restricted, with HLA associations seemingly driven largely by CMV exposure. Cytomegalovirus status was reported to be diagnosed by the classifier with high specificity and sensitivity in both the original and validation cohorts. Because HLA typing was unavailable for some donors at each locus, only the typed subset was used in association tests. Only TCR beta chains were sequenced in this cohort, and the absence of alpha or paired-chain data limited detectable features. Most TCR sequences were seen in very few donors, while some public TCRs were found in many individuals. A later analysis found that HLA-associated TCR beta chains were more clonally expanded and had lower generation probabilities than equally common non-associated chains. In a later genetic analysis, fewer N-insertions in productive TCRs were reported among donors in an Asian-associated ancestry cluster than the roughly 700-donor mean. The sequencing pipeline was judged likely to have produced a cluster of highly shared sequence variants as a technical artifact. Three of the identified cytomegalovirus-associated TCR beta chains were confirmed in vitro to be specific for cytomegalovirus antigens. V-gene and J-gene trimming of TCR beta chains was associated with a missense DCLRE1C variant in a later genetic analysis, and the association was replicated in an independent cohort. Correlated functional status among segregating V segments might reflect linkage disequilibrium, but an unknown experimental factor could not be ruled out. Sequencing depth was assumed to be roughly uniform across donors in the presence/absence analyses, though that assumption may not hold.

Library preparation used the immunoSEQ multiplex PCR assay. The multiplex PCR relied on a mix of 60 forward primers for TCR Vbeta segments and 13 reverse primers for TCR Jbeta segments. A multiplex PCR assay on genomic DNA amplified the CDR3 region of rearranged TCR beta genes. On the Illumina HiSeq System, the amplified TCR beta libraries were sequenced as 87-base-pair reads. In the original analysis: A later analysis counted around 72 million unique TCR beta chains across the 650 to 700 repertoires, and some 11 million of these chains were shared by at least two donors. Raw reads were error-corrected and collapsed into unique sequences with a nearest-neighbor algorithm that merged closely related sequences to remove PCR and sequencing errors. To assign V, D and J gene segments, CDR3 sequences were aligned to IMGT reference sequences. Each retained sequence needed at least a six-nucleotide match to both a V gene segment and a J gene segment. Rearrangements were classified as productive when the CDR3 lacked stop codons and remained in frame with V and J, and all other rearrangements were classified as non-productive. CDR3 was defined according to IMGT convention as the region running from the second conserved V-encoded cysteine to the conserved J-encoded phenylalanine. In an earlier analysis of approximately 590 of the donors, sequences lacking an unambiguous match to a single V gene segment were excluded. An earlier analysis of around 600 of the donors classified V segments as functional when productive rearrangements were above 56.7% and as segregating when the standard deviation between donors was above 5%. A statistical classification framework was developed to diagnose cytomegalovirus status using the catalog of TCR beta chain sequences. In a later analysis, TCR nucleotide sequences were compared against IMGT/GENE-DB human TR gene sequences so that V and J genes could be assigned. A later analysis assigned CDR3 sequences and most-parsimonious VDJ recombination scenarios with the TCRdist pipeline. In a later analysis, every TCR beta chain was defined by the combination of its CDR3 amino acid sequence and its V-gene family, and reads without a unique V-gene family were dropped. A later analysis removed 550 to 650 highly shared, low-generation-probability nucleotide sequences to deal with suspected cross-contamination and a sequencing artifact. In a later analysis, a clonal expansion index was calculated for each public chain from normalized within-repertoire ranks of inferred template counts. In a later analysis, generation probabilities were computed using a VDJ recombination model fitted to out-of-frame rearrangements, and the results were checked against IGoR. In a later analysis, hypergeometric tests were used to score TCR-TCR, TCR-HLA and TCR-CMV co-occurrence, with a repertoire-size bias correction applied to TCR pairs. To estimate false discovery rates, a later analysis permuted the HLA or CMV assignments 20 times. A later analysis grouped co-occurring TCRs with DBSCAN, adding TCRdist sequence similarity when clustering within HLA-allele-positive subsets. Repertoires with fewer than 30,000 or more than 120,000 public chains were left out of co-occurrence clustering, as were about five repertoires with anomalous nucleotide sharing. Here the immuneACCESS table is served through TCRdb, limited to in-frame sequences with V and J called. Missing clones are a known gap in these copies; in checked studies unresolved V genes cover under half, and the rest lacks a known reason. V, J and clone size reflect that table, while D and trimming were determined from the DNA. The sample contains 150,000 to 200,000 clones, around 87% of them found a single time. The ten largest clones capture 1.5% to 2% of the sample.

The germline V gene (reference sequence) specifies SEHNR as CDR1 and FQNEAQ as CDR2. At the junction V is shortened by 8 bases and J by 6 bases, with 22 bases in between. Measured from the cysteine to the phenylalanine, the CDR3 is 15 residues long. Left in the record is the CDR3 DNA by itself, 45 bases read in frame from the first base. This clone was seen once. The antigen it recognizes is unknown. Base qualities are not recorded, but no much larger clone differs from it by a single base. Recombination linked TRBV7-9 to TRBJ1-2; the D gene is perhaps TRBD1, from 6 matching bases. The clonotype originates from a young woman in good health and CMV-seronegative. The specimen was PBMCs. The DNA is TGTGCCAGCCGACCCCGGGACATGGGGTCGGATGGCTACACCTTC. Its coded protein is CASRPRDMGSDGYTF.